These 30 T cell receptor beta chains were sequenced from one sample in a study of tumor and adjacent non-tumor tissue in lung cancer. A modified ARM-PCR protocol with three rounds of nested PCR amplified TCRbeta. TCRdb re-derived calls from the multiplex PCR reads in MiXCR, one entry per CDR3 protein. This table holds 85,000 or so distinct CDR3 sequences, under 80% found once. No cell sorting was done before RNA was extracted from the tissue. This non-tumor lung sample came from over 3 cm beyond the tumor edge. Sequencing was done on a sample of distant non-tumor lung tissue. The receptors here all came from a woman aged 45 to 65 with non-small cell lung cancer.

V usage is TRBV11-2 and J usage is TRBJ2-1; D gene unclear. Deletions cut 8 bases from V and 5 bases from J, with 16 bases between. The germline CDR1 and CDR2 sequences are SGHAT and FQNNGV. The CDR3 contains 14 residues. The CDR3 DNA reads TGTGCCAGCTGCTATGGCAGTGTCGACAATGAGCAGTTCTTC. Its protein is CASCYGSVDNEQFF.

About this clonotype: The conserved closing phenylalanine or tryptophan is absent in this CDR3, likely reflecting a read error. It is unclear where the CDR3 begins or ends on the DNA, so no DNA is shown, and the CDR3 is as TCRdb lists it. The chain is built from TRBV11-2 and TRBJ2-5; TRBD1 was called by the table and not checked on the DNA. Counting both end residues, the CDR3 totals 14 amino acids. CDR1 is SGHAT and CDR2 is FQNNGV in the germline V gene. The CDR3 is CASSLLLGEETQYL.

This clonotype was seen only a few times. At one boundary the junction diverges from the germline segment, which might be a read error. The chain joins TRBV10-2 to TRBJ2-3; D is unresolved. Germline lookup yields CDR1 WSHSY and CDR2 SAAADI. The CDR3 is 15 amino acids. CDR3 bases: TGCGCCAGCAGTGGCCAGCGCAGAGACACAGATACGCTGTATTTT. Its protein product is CASSGQRRDTDTLYF.

A word on this clonotype: Because the CDR3's place on the DNA is in doubt, the DNA is left out and the CDR3 is given as listed by TCRdb. This chain uses TRBV12-3 or TRBV12-4 with TRBJ2-2; TRBD1 was called by the table and not checked on the DNA. Counting both end residues, the CDR3 totals 16 amino acids. CDR3 region: CASSFGTGTNTGELFF.

Worth noting for this clonotype: An end of the junction does not agree with germline; a read error may underlie this. The chain combines TRBV12-3 or TRBV12-4 with TRBJ1-5; the D is unclear. The CDR3 is made up of 14 amino acids. CDR3 region: CVSSLVDSNQSQHF. In DNA form, the CDR3 reads TGTGTCAGCAGTTTAGTGGATAGCAATCAGTCCCAGCACTTT.

This clonotype was seen just once. One junction end does not reproduce the germline sequence, and a read error may be involved. The J gene is TRBJ1-1, the V gene TRBV29-1; tentatively, D is TRBD1 (5 bases). The CDR3 consists of 12 residues. CDR1 SQVTM and CDR2 ANQGSEA come from the germline V gene. CDR3 sequence: CSVARGVTEALF. The CDR3 nucleotides are TGCAGCGTTGCCCGGGGGGTGACTGAAGCTTTATTT.

The gene calls are TRBV6-1 and TRBJ1-1, with D perhaps TRBD1 (5 bases). V lost 6 bases to trimming and J lost 13 bases, with 21 bases between them. The length of the CDR3 is 13 residues. Germline-derived CDR1 and CDR2 are MNHNS and SASEGT. The CDR3 DNA reads as TGTGCCAGCAGCACGGGGGGGATCACTAAAGTTTTCTTT. Translating it yields CASSTGGITKVFF.

With regard to this clonotype: Sequence at one end of the junction differs from germline and may be a read error. The chain has TRBV10-1 and TRBJ2-5; D unresolved. The CDR3 runs 12 residues. Germline V CDR1 and CDR2: WNHNN, SYGVQD (reference sequence). CDR3 sequence reads: CTRPTMRDTQYF. In DNA, the CDR3 is TGCACCAGGCCCACCATGAGAGATACCCAGTACTTC.

For this clonotype: A junction end diverges from the germline sequence, so it may reflect a read error. V is TRBV5-1 and J is TRBJ2-1, with 8 positions matching TRBD1. Germline loops: CDR1 SGHRS, CDR2 YFSETQ. The CDR3 extends over 13 amino acids. The CDR3 DNA sequence: TGCGCCAGTAGCTGGGACAGGCACAATGAGCAGTTCTTC. It translates to CASSWDRHNEQFF.

For this clonotype: One end of the junction is discordant with germline, which a read error may explain. The genes are TRBV4-1 and TRBJ2-1; D might be TRBD1 (7 bases). From germline, CDR1 is MGHRA and CDR2 YSYEKL. This CDR3 has 17 residues. CDR3: CASNQIGGGIVGNKQFF. The CDR3 DNA follows: TGCGCCAGCAACCAAATAGGGGGCGGGATAGTGGGGAATAAGCAGTTCTTC.

Notes on this clonotype: Sequence at one end of the junction differs from germline and may be a read error. The rearrangement uses TRBV28 and TRBJ2-7, with 15 bases fitting TRBD2. This CDR3 region has 15 residues. The germline V gene has CDR1 MDHEN and CDR2 SYDVKM. CDR3 sequence (DNA): TGTACCAGCAAGGGACTAGCGGGGGGCTCCTACGAGCAGTACTTC. It yields the protein CTSKGLAGGSYEQYF.

Concerning this clonotype itself: The junction differs from germline at one of its ends, possibly a read error. CDR3 sequence (DNA): TGCAGCGTTTCTTTACGAATCGGGATAAGCGACGAGCAGCACTTC. This codes for CSVSLRIGISDEQHF. The chain links TRBV29-1 to TRBJ2-7; D perhaps matches TRBD2 (5 bases). CDR1 is SQVTM, CDR2 ANQGSEA, per germline. CDR3 length equals 15 residues.

V gene TRBV29-1 combines with J gene TRBJ2-1; 7 bases line up with TRBD2. Trimming at V came to 5 bases and at J to 4 bases, leaving 14 bases not matched to a gene. The germline V gene has CDR1 SQVTM and CDR2 ANQGSEA. CDR3 length equals 16 residues. CDR3 sequence reads: CSVREQGGRSYNEQFF. In DNA form, the CDR3 reads TGCAGCGTTAGAGAGCAGGGAGGGAGATCTTACAATGAGCAGTTCTTC.

For this clonotype: Since no conserved phenylalanine or tryptophan closes the CDR3, a read error is the likely cause. The chain has TRBV12-3 or TRBV12-4 and TRBJ1-2; a possible D gene is TRBD1 (6 bases). The CDR3 is made up of 15 amino acids. The CDR3 DNA is TGTACCAGGAGTCCAAATACAGGGACGCCCTATGGCTACACCCTC. Residues: CTRSPNTGTPYGYTL.

As concerns this clonotype: The junction and the germline gene differ at one end; a read error may be behind it. The chain joins TRBV4-1 to TRBJ2-5, with a possible D match to TRBD2 (6 bases). The CDR3 is made up of 15 amino acids. Per germline, CDR1 MGHRA and CDR2 YSYEKL. CDR3 loop: CASSQHGGNQETQYF. CDR3 DNA sequence: TGCGCCAGCAGCCAACATGGGGGGAATCAGGAGACACAGTACTTC.

With respect to this clonotype: The junction differs from germline at one of its ends, possibly a read error. The chain recombines TRBV10-3 with TRBJ2-5, with 9 bases aligning to TRBD2. This CDR3 has 13 residues. Germline V gene lookup returns CDR1 ENHRY and CDR2 SYGVKD. The CDR3 DNA sequence: TGTGCCACCATGTGCGGGAGGGGGGAGACCCAATACTTC. Translation: CATMCGRGETQYF.

This clonotype was counted at least ten times. The chain employs TRBV5-5 and TRBJ1-3, with unresolved D. This CDR3 comprises 14 residues. The V gene's germline CDR1 is SGHKS and CDR2 YYEKEE (reference sequence). The ends were cut back, 4 bases at V and 0 bases at J, with 8 bases in the middle. The CDR3, as DNA: TGTGCCAGCAGCCTGACCCACTCTGGAAACACCATATATTTT. Translated, it gives CASSLTHSGNTIYF.

A remark on this clonotype: Its ends do not fully match the called genes, so a read error is possible. The chain uses TRBV30 and TRBJ1-1; D is uncertain. The CDR3 is 12 amino acids. CDR1 is GTSNPN and CDR2 is SVGIG in the germline V gene (reference sequence). The CDR3 protein is CAWSVMRVEALF. The CDR3 bases are TGTGCCTGGAGTGTGATGCGGGTAGAAGCTTTATTT.

Many counts were recorded for this clonotype. The rearrangement uses TRBV20-1 and TRBJ2-5, with 8 nucleotides matching TRBD2. J was trimmed by 5 bases and V by 1 base; bases with no gene match: 18. The CDR3 has 18 amino acids. The germline CDR1 and CDR2 sequences are DFQATT and SNEGSKA (reference sequence). The CDR3, as DNA: TGCAGTGCTAGAGTTGCGGGGGGAGCAGGCCACCCCCACGAGACCCAGTACTTC. Translation: CSARVAGGAGHPHETQYF.

With regard to this clonotype: Since the CDR3 does not end with the conserved phenylalanine or tryptophan, this likely comes from a read error. It is unclear where the CDR3 begins or ends on the DNA, so no DNA is shown, and the CDR3 is as TCRdb lists it. V is TRBV11-2 and J is TRBJ2-3. Germline V CDR1 and CDR2: SGHAT, FQNNGV. The CDR3 is 14 amino acids in total, end residues counted. The CDR3 spells CASSLGSRVDTPYI.

By share, this clonotype ranks as medium-sized. This chain uses TRBV11-2 with TRBJ2-3; no clear D. V gave up 4 bases and J gave up 2 bases, with 4 bases separating them. This CDR3 spans 12 amino acids. Germline CDR1 and CDR2: SGHAT and FQNNGV. The CDR3 DNA follows: TGTGCCAGCAGCTGGGTCACAGATACGCAGTATTTT. Translation: CASSWVTDTQYF. The whole variable domain, filled in from reference TRBV11-2 and TRBJ2-3, reads EAGVAQSPRYKIIEKRQSVAFWCNPISGHATLYWYQQILGQGPKLLIQFQNNGVVDDSQLPKDRFSAERLKGVDSTLKIQPAKLEDSAVYLCASSWVTDTQYFGPGTRLTVL.

Note on this clonotype: The junction departs from the called germline gene at one end, perhaps through a read error. This chain links TRBV10-2 with TRBJ1-5, with D possibly matching TRBD1 (5 bases). Germline CDR1 is WSHSY and CDR2 is SAAADI. The CDR3 has 14 residues. The chain's CDR3 is CASSGSDITQSQHF. The DNA for the CDR3 is TGCGCCAGCAGTGGGTCGGACATAACTCAGTCCCAGCATTTT.

A note on this clonotype: The CDR3 carries no conserved terminal phenylalanine or tryptophan, so it likely arises from a read error. V and J are TRBV4-2 and TRBJ1-2; TRBD1 might be the D (5 bases). CDR1 is LGHNA, CDR2 YNFKEQ, per germline. The CDR3 runs to 13 residues. The DNA for the CDR3 is TGTGCCAGCAGCAAAGATGGCAGGGATGGCTACACCTTG. Protein sequence: CASSKDGRDGYTL.

The chain employs TRBV4-1 and TRBJ2-7; TRBD1 or TRBD2 may be the D gene (5 bases each). The CDR3 length is 15 residues. V lost 2 bases, J lost 13 bases, and 24 bases lay in between. Germline-derived CDR1 and CDR2 are MGHRA and YSYEKL. DNA of the CDR3: TGCGCCAGCAGCCAACCCGGGACGAACTCCTGCGAACAATACTTC. This gives the protein CASSQPGTNSCEQYF.

With respect to this clonotype: A much larger clone differs from this one at a single base, so this may be a read error. The chain combines TRBV20-1 with TRBJ1-4; D gene unclear. V was shortened by 7 bases and J by 5 bases, with 8 bases between the two germline ends. In germline, CDR1 is DFQATT, CDR2 SNEGSKA (reference sequence). There are 11 residues in the CDR3. In DNA, the CDR3 is TGCAGTGTATGTGTGAATGAAAAACTGTTTTTT. The encoded protein is CSVCVNEKLFF.

This clonotype was counted many times. DNA for the CDR3: TGTGCCAGCAGTCGGGTCCTCACTGAAGCTTTCTTT. It translates to CASSRVLTEAFF. The chain carries TRBV28 and TRBJ1-1; D gene unclear. The CDR3 is 12 amino acids. Per the germline V gene, CDR1 is MDHEN and CDR2 is SYDVKM. V was clipped by 5 bases and J by 4 bases, with 8 bases between them.

This rearrangement joins TRBV21-1 to TRBJ1-5; the listed D gene, TRBD1, was not tested against the DNA. TRBV21-1 corresponds to a pseudogene. The CDR3 runs to 14 residues. The CDR3 coding sequence is TGTGCCACCAGACGGACAGCAAGAGGTCAGCCCCAGCATTTT. Protein product: CATRRTARGQPQHF.

To note about this clonotype: A much larger clonotype is one base distant, so this may be a read error. This chain joins TRBV20-1 and TRBJ2-7, with D possibly matching TRBD2 (7 bases). Germline V gene lookup returns CDR1 DFQATT and CDR2 SNEGSKA (reference sequence). This CDR3 region has 19 residues. CDR3 in amino acids: CSSRDLTPSRTAGTYEQYF. DNA for the CDR3: TGCAGTTCTAGAGATCTCACCCCTAGTAGGACAGCGGGAACCTACGAGCAGTACTTC.

A word on this clonotype: The conserved final phenylalanine or tryptophan is absent from the CDR3, which likely points to a read error. The chain recombines TRBV11-2 with TRBJ2-7; D is unclear. The V gene lost 5 bases and the J gene lost 2 bases, with 13 bases spanning the gap. This CDR3 has 14 residues. The germline V gene encodes CDR1 SGHAT and CDR2 FQNNGV. This CDR3 is CASSLTDTAYEQYS. CDR3 in DNA: TGTGCCAGCAGCCTGACTGACACTGCCTACGAGCAGTACTCG.

As concerns this clonotype: The CDR3 does not end in the conserved phenylalanine or tryptophan, so this is likely a read error. The chain joins TRBV12-3 or TRBV12-4 to TRBJ2-1; 7 positions match TRBD2. V shed 2 bases and J 5 bases; nucleotides not matched to a gene: 6. The CDR3 runs 15 residues. The CDR3 bases are TGTGCCAGCAGTTTATTTGGGACTATCGACAATGAGCAGTTCTTA. Its protein product is CASSLFGTIDNEQFL.